This record covers a single TCR beta chain. The CDR3 has 15 amino acids. V gave up 1 base and J gave up 2 bases, with 11 bases separating them. Germline loops: CDR1 GTSNPN, CDR2 SVGIG (reference sequence). This record comes from a study of blood T cell repertoires in COVID-19. Study overall: Acute and convalescent COVID-19 specimens originated in the United States, Italy and Spain. T cells, B-cell-depleted T cells, or PBMCs provided the cDNA or gDNA that served as material.

In the original workflow: Amplification with reference gene primers provided the estimates of nucleated cell counts. Assay used: immunoSEQ multiplex PCR; TCRdb lists only in-frame clones, some missing. The D gene and trimming were derived from the DNA, and the V and J assignments and clone size from that table. The sample has fewer than 90,000 clones; about nine tenths are singletons. The sample consisted of peripheral blood. This chain joins TRBV30 and TRBJ2-2; TRBD2 is a possible D gene (5 bases). This TCR was recovered from a man between 25 and 39 years old with acute or convalescent COVID-19. The CDR3 DNA is TGTGCCTGGAGTGGAGGGCCGGTTAACACCGGGGAGCTGTTTTTT. Translation: CAWSGGPVNTGELFF.